What follows are 27 T cell receptor beta chains derived from one specimen sequenced in a study of blood T cell repertoires in COVID-19. The data were produced by immunoSEQ multiplex PCR, yet TCRdb's version contains in-frame clones alone and is incomplete. The sample consists of 250,000 to 300,000 clones, about 86% of them appearing once. Sequencing used peripheral blood. All receptors derive from an older woman with active or convalescent COVID-19.

This chain links TRBV7-8 with TRBJ1-1; D is unclear. V dropped 1 base and J dropped 1 base, with 4 bases sitting between them. This CDR3 has 13 residues. Looked up from germline, CDR1 is SGHVS and CDR2 is FQNEAQ. The chain's CDR3 is CASSLVRNTEAFF. In DNA, the CDR3 is TGTGCCAGCAGCTTAGTCAGGAACACTGAAGCTTTCTTT.

This chain joins TRBV20-1 and TRBJ1-1; D uncertain. In germline, CDR1 is DFQATT, CDR2 SNEGSKA (reference sequence). The CDR3 is made up of 11 amino acids. Trimming took off 1 base at V and 10 bases at J, with 10 bases between the two ends. CDR3 amino acids: CSARVTSGAFF. DNA for the CDR3: TGCAGTGCTAGAGTGACAAGTGGAGCTTTCTTT.

This chain uses TRBV19 with TRBJ1-2, with a weak D call TRBD1 (5 bases). CDR1 and CDR2 (germline): LNHDA, SQIVND (reference sequence). V was shortened by 5 bases and J by 4 bases, with 23 bases between the two germline ends. The CDR3 has 17 amino acids. CDR3 in amino acids: CASSPLGGYSPAYGYTF. CDR3 nucleotide sequence: TGTGCCAGTAGTCCCTTGGGGGGATACAGCCCAGCCTATGGCTACACCTTC.

The genes are TRBV2 and TRBJ1-4; 9 nucleotides align to TRBD1. The CDR3 consists of 18 residues. In germline, CDR1 is SNHLY, CDR2 FYNNEI. J lost 5 bases, V lost 4 bases, and 14 bases had no gene match. CDR3 DNA: TGTGCCAGCAGTGTTGCCGGGACAGGGCCCTCTGAGAATGAAAAACTGTTTTTT. Encoded protein: CASSVAGTGPSENEKLFF.

This clone was observed a single time. V and J are TRBV6-4 and TRBJ2-7; tentative D call: TRBD2 (7 bases). V lost 3 bases to trimming and J lost 1 base, with 19 bases between them. This CDR3 region has 17 residues. The germline V gene encodes CDR1 MRHNA and CDR2 SNTAGT. This chain's CDR3 is CASSEWGGGTSSYEQYF. The CDR3 bases are TGTGCCAGCAGTGAATGGGGGGGAGGGACATCTTCCTACGAGCAGTACTTC.

This clone occurred once. V is TRBV20-1 and J is TRBJ2-5, with TRBD2 matching 7 bases. After removal of 3 bases from V and 4 bases from J, the junction contained 11 bases not matched to a gene. Germline CDR1 reads DFQATT; CDR2 reads SNEGSKA (reference sequence). CDR3 size: 15 residues. This CDR3 reads CSASRGGGRVETQYF. The CDR3 DNA follows: TGCAGTGCTAGTCGGGGCGGGGGAAGGGTAGAGACCCAGTACTTC.

This chain joins TRBV3-1 (or the pseudogene TRBV3-2) and TRBJ2-1, with 7 positions matching TRBD1. In germline, CDR1 is LGHDT, CDR2 YNNKEL (reference sequence). The V gene end was trimmed by 4 bases and the J gene end by 0 bases; junction bases not matched to a gene: 6. The CDR3 runs to 16 residues. Written as DNA, the CDR3 is TGTGCCAGCAGCCCCCTACAGGGGAGCTCCTACAATGAGCAGTTCTTC. It translates to CASSPLQGSSYNEQFF.

This chain uses TRBV7-6 with TRBJ2-1; maybe TRBD1 (6 bases). The CDR3 sequence is 15 residues long. V shed 4 bases and J shed 5 bases, with 15 bases lying between them. From germline, CDR1 is SGHVS and CDR2 FNYEAQ. CDR3 protein: CASSSRDNPHNEQFF. As DNA, the CDR3 is TGTGCCAGCAGCTCCCGGGACAACCCTCACAATGAGCAGTTCTTC.

This chain connects TRBV6-5 to TRBJ1-2; TRBD1 aligns across 7 bases. J was trimmed by 4 bases and V by 6 bases; bases with no gene match: 11. The CDR3 has 15 amino acids. Germline V gene data show CDR1 as MNHEY and CDR2 as SVGAGI. CDR3 in DNA: TGTGCCAGCAGCACGCGTTCGGACAGGACCTATGGCTACACCTTC. As protein: CASSTRSDRTYGYTF.

This clone was recorded many times. V gene TRBV6-6 combines with J gene TRBJ2-5; D is possibly TRBD1 (5 bases). Per germline, CDR1 MNHNY and CDR2 SVGAGI (reference sequence). The CDR3 covers 14 residues. V gave up 11 bases and J gave up 4 bases, with 20 bases separating them. CDR3 protein: CAVLASERGETQYF. CDR3 nucleotides: TGTGCCGTGTTGGCGAGTGAAAGGGGAGAGACCCAGTACTTC.

V usage is TRBV5-1 and J usage is TRBJ2-7, with 7 bases lining up with TRBD1. The CDR3 sequence is 12 residues long. With 5 bases clipped from V and 7 bases from J, the junction kept 6 bases outside the gene matches. Germline V CDR1 and CDR2: SGHRS, YFSETQ. For the CDR3, the DNA is TGCGCCAGCAGTCAAACAGGGGAGGAGCAGTACTTC. Its translation: CASSQTGEEQYF.

This chain joins TRBV7-8 and TRBJ2-7; TRBD1 matches at 8 bases. After removal of 1 base from V and 3 bases from J, the junction contained 8 bases not matched to a gene. Germline V lookup: CDR1 SGHVS, CDR2 FQNEAQ. The CDR3 spans 16 residues. The CDR3 sequence is CASSLGPAQGVYEQYF. CDR3 nucleotides: TGTGCCAGCAGCTTAGGGCCGGCACAGGGGGTCTACGAGCAGTACTTC. Based on the CDR3 plus reference TRBV7-8 and TRBJ2-7, the full variable domain is GAGVSQSPRYKVAKRGQDVALRCDPISGHVSLFWYQQALGQGPEFLTYFQNEAQLDKSGLPSDRFFAERPEGSVSTLKIQRTQQEDSAVYLCASSLGPAQGVYEQYFGPGTRLTVT.

The chain links TRBV6-5 to TRBJ1-2, with D possibly TRBD1 on 5 matching bases. Trimming removed 7 bases at V and 4 bases at J, with 13 bases between. The germline V gene has CDR1 MNHEY and CDR2 SVGAGI. The CDR3 loop spans 13 amino acids. For the CDR3, the DNA is TGTGCCAGCAACTCTGGACAAGTCTATGGCTACACCTTC. Translation gives CASNSGQVYGYTF.

The rearrangement joins TRBV2 to TRBJ1-1, with a possible D match to TRBD1 (5 bases). Trimming left V 6 bases short and J 10 bases short, with 15 bases between. The CDR3 sequence is 12 residues long. Germline CDR1 is SNHLY and CDR2 is FYNNEI. CDR3 in amino acids: CASRIDPGGAFF. CDR3 coding DNA: TGTGCCAGCAGGATTGATCCCGGGGGAGCTTTCTTT.

Worth noting for this clone: Other DNA sequences in this specimen translate into the identical CDR3. This chain connects TRBV5-1 to TRBJ2-1; 8 bases line up with TRBD1. The CDR3 is made up of 15 amino acids. The trim removed 0 bases at V and 3 bases at J, leaving 2 bases unmatched. Germline CDR1 reads SGHRS; CDR2 reads YFSETQ. The CDR3 loop is CASSLAGQGYNEQFF. CDR3 sequence (DNA): TGCGCCAGCAGCTTGGCAGGACAGGGCTACAATGAGCAGTTCTTC.

The V call is TRBV29-1, the J call TRBJ1-4; perhaps TRBD1 as D (6 bases). CDR1 and CDR2 from the germline V gene are SQVTM and ANQGSEA. The length of the CDR3 is 13 residues. V lost 3 bases to trimming and J lost 2 bases, with 7 bases between them. DNA of the CDR3: TGCAGCGTTGAGAGGGGGACTAATGAAAAACTGTTTTTT. It codes for CSVERGTNEKLFF.

This clone was counted a few times. V is TRBV27 and J is TRBJ1-2; D gene unclear. The germline V gene encodes CDR1 MNHEY and CDR2 SMNVEV (reference sequence). CDR3 length: 12 residues. The V end was cut by 6 bases, the J end by 6 bases, with 11 bases between. CDR3 DNA sequence: TGTGCCAGCAGCGCGGGGTACGATGGCTACACCTTC. Residues: CASSAGYDGYTF.

This chain links TRBV5-1 with TRBJ2-3, with D perhaps TRBD1 (5 bases). Trimming cost V 7 bases and J 2 bases, with 17 bases left between them. This CDR3 has 15 residues. Germline lookup yields CDR1 SGHRS and CDR2 YFSETQ. The CDR3 loop is CASCMGQGHTDTQYF. The DNA for the CDR3 is TGCGCCAGCTGTATGGGGCAGGGTCACACAGATACGCAGTATTTT. The whole variable domain, remainder taken from reference TRBV5-1 and TRBJ2-3, is KAGVTQTPRYLIKTRGQQVTLSCSPISGHRSVSWYQQTPGQGLQFLFEYFSETQRNKGNFPGRFSGRQFSNSRSEMNVSTLELGDSALYLCASCMGQGHTDTQYFGPGTRLTVL.

V and J are TRBV4-2 and TRBJ1-1, with D possibly matching TRBD1 (6 bases). Germline V gene data show CDR1 as LGHNA and CDR2 as YNFKEQ. The CDR3 extends over 14 amino acids. Trimming took off 7 bases at V and 1 base at J, with 13 bases between the two ends. This chain's CDR3 is CASTDQGKNTEAFF. The CDR3 DNA is TGTGCCAGCACCGACCAGGGGAAGAACACTGAAGCTTTCTTT.

The CDR3, as DNA: TGTGCCAGCAGTCTCGGGGTGGCCACTGAAGCTTTCTTT. Translated, it gives CASSLGVATEAFF. The J gene is TRBJ1-1, the V gene TRBV6-2 or TRBV6-3; unclear D gene. This CDR3 is built from 13 residues. With 5 bases removed from V and 4 bases from J, the gap between germline ends came to 11 bases. The germline CDR1 and CDR2 sequences are MNHEY and SVGEGT.

The chain combines TRBV6-6 with TRBJ2-2, with D possibly being TRBD1 (5 bases). V dropped 0 bases and J dropped 1 base, with 9 bases sitting between them. This CDR3 region has 16 residues. CDR1 and CDR2 (germline): MNHNY, SVGAGI (reference sequence). The CDR3 DNA is TGTGCCAGCAGTTACTCGAGGCAGGGGAACACCGGGGAGCTGTTTTTT. The encoded protein is CASSYSRQGNTGELFF.

In its sample, this clone was seen many times. The V call is TRBV9, the J call TRBJ1-6; D is undetermined. Germline CDR1 is SGDLS and CDR2 is YYNGEE. With 4 bases removed from V and 7 bases from J, the gap between germline ends came to 12 bases. This CDR3 region has 14 residues. DNA of the CDR3: TGTGCCAGCAGCCCCCGCTTTGAGAATTCACCCCTCCACTTT. It specifies CASSPRFENSPLHF.

The gene calls are TRBV3-1 (or the pseudogene TRBV3-2) and TRBJ2-3; TRBD2 is a possible D gene (6 bases). Germline V CDR1 and CDR2: LGHDT, YNNKEL (reference sequence). The CDR3 extends over 12 amino acids. In DNA form, the CDR3 reads TGTGCATCAGGTGGGGGGACAGATACGCAGTATTTT. Translated, it gives CASGGGTDTQYF.

The rearrangement uses TRBV5-1 and TRBJ2-5; D may be TRBD2 (7 bases). Deletions cut 4 bases from V and 1 base from J, with 17 bases between. CDR3 size: 16 residues. The germline V gene has CDR1 SGHRS and CDR2 YFSETQ. CDR3 DNA sequence: TGCGCCAGCAGCAAAATGGCGGGGGCGACCCAAGAGACCCAGTACTTC. Residues: CASSKMAGATQETQYF.

The chain links TRBV5-6 to TRBJ1-1; D perhaps matches TRBD1 (6 bases). The CDR3 covers 15 residues. Germline V gives CDR1 SGHDT, CDR2 YYEEEE. V dropped 0 bases and J dropped 4 bases, with 13 bases sitting between them. In nucleotides, the CDR3 is TGTGCCAGCAGCTTGGTCTACAGGGTAGGCACTGAAGCTTTCTTT. The encoded protein is CASSLVYRVGTEAFF. The entire variable domain, with the rest obtained from reference TRBV5-6 and TRBJ1-1, is as follows: DAGVTQSPTHLIKTRGQQVTLRCSPKSGHDTVSWYQQALGQGPQFIFQYYEEEERQRGNFPDRFSGHQFPNYSSELNVNALLLGDSALYLCASSLVYRVGTEAFFGQGTRLTVV.

This clone was counted between two and nine times. V and J are TRBV28 and TRBJ1-1, with D perhaps matching TRBD1 (5 bases). The V and J ends lost 8 bases and 6 bases respectively, with 13 bases between them. The CDR3 extends over 12 amino acids. Per germline, CDR1 MDHEN and CDR2 SYDVKM. CDR3 nucleotides: TGTGCCAGCTGCCTCGGGGGGGCTGAAGCTTTCTTT. It codes for CASCLGGAEAFF.

J is TRBJ1-5 and V is TRBV19, with D maybe TRBD1 (5 bases). V shed 3 bases and J shed 2 bases, with 11 bases lying between them. Germline V gives CDR1 LNHDA, CDR2 SQIVND (reference sequence). This CDR3 is 15 amino acids long. The CDR3, as DNA: TGTGCCAGTAGTATCTGGCAGGGTGGCAATCAGCCCCAGCATTTT. It specifies CASSIWQGGNQPQHF.